A single sample is the source of the 19 T cell receptor beta chains below, sequenced in a study of cytomegalovirus exposure and HLA in healthy donors. The PCR made use of 60 Vbeta and 13 Jbeta primers. Produced via immunoSEQ multiplex PCR; TCRdb's table is partial and in-frame only. Found here are roughly 120,000 clones, 76% of them singletons; the top ten hold just under 2%. Sequenced material: PBMCs. The receptors shown here come from a man aged 45-65 years in good health and CMV-seronegative.

The V and J genes are TRBV9 and TRBJ1-1; 10 bases are shared with TRBD1. V shed 0 bases and J 4 bases; nucleotides not matched to a gene: 15. Germline CDR1 reads SGDLS; CDR2 reads YYNGEE. The CDR3 sequence is 19 residues long. CDR3 bases: TGTGCCAGCAGCGTAGCCCGGGACAGGGGTTTTGAGGGTGTCACTGAAGCTTTCTTT. Protein product: CASSVARDRGFEGVTEAFF.

This rearrangement joins TRBV6-1 to TRBJ2-5; weak D call: TRBD1 (6 bases). V was shortened by 7 bases and J by 4 bases, with 16 bases between the two germline ends. The CDR3 length is 14 residues. The V gene's germline CDR1 is MNHNS and CDR2 SASEGT. The CDR3 is CASTLQGFLETQYF. DNA for the CDR3: TGTGCCAGCACCTTGCAGGGGTTCCTAGAGACCCAGTACTTC.

The V and J genes are TRBV18 and TRBJ2-7, with D possibly matching TRBD2 (6 bases). This CDR3 has 14 amino acids. CDR1 KGHSH and CDR2 LQKENI come from the germline V gene. The ends were cut back, 3 bases at V and 1 base at J, with 10 bases in the middle. CDR3 region: CASSPSRGSYEQYV. CDR3 nucleotide sequence: TGTGCCAGCTCACCCTCCCGGGGGTCCTACGAGCAGTACGTC.

This chain uses TRBV18 with TRBJ2-6, with D perhaps matching TRBD2 (6 bases). Germline CDR1 KGHSH, CDR2 LQKENI. The CDR3 covers 16 residues. With 2 bases removed from V and 2 bases from J, the gap between germline ends came to 10 bases. CDR3 sequence reads: CASSPNGGPGANVLTF. Written as DNA, the CDR3 is TGTGCCAGCTCACCAAACGGGGGACCTGGGGCCAACGTCCTGACTTTC.

This clone was found a few times. The rearrangement links TRBV10-2 to TRBJ2-5; TRBD2 matches at 8 bases. The CDR3 runs to 13 residues. V dropped 8 bases and J dropped 2; count of bases not matched to a gene: 4. Germline CDR1 reads WSHSY; CDR2 reads SAAADI. CDR3 in amino acids: CASRLAGQETQYF. CDR3 sequence (DNA): TGCGCCAGCCGGCTAGCGGGTCAAGAGACCCAGTACTTC.

The chain carries TRBV7-6 and TRBJ1-1; TRBD1 is a possible D gene (6 bases). The CDR3 contains 17 residues. Trimming shortened V by 4 bases and J by 1 base, and 19 bases separated the two germline ends. Germline V gene sequence: CDR1 SGHVS, CDR2 FNYEAQ. In DNA, the CDR3 is TGTGCCAGCAGCTCCACCGCACCACAGGGCGAGAACACTGAAGCTTTCTTT. This translates into CASSSTAPQGENTEAFF.

This clone occurred once. The rearrangement joins TRBV9 to TRBJ2-5, with D possibly being TRBD1 (6 bases). CDR3 length equals 14 residues. Looked up from germline, CDR1 is SGDLS and CDR2 is YYNGEE. V was shortened by 4 bases and J by 4 bases, with 14 bases between the two germline ends. The DNA of the CDR3 is TGTGCCAGCAGCCCCGTCGAGGGGGTAGAGACCCAGTACTTC. As protein: CASSPVEGVETQYF. Full variable domain (rest looked up from reference TRBV9 and TRBJ2-5): DSGVTQTPKHLITATGQRVTLRCSPRSGDLSVYWYQQSLDQGLQFLIQYYNGEERAKGNILERFSAQQFPDLHSELNLSSLELGDSALYFCASSPVEGVETQYFGPGTRLLVL.

V is TRBV7-6 and J is TRBJ2-5; 10 positions match TRBD1. The junction had 3 bases not matched to a gene; V was cut back by 4 bases and J by 4 bases. The CDR3 runs to 14 residues. Germline lookup yields CDR1 SGHVS and CDR2 FNYEAQ. CDR3 in amino acids: CASSSDRGGETQYF. The CDR3 region has the DNA TGTGCCAGCAGCTCGGACAGGGGGGGAGAGACCCAGTACTTC.

The J gene is TRBJ1-2, the V gene TRBV6-5, with a weak D call TRBD1 (6 bases). The V and J ends lost 2 bases and 8 bases respectively, with 15 bases between them. The CDR3 is 14 residues long. The germline CDR1 and CDR2 sequences are MNHEY and SVGAGI. The CDR3 DNA is TGTGCCAGCAGTTACCAGGGGAGCCGAGGCGGCTACACCTTC. This sequence encodes CASSYQGSRGGYTF.

This clone came up once. This rearrangement joins TRBV10-1 to TRBJ2-2; no clear D gene. CDR3 length equals 12 residues. Looked up from germline, CDR1 is WNHNN and CDR2 is SYGVQD (reference sequence). V was pared by 6 bases and J by 5 bases, with 7 bases between. The CDR3: CASSTATGELFF. In DNA form, the CDR3 reads TGCGCCAGCAGCACAGCTACCGGGGAGCTGTTTTTT.

This chain connects TRBV4-2 to TRBJ1-2; D gene ambiguous. The V gene lost 3 bases and the J gene lost 2 bases, with 10 bases spanning the gap. CDR3 length: 14 residues. The germline gives CDR1 LGHNA, CDR2 YNFKEQ. The DNA for the CDR3 is TGTGCCAGCAGCCATGAACTGAGGAACTATGGCTACACCTTC. Protein sequence: CASSHELRNYGYTF.

This clone came up a few times. The CDR3 DNA reads as TGCGCCAGCAGCCGGTTCGGTGATCAGCCCCAGCATTTT. Translating gives CASSRFGDQPQHF. V is TRBV4-1 and J is TRBJ1-5; D gene unclear. The length of the CDR3 is 13 residues. V was cut by 4 bases and J by 5 bases, with 9 bases left in between. CDR1 is MGHRA, CDR2 YSYEKL, per germline.

The J gene is TRBJ2-5, the V gene TRBV4-2; 11 bases map to TRBD2. The germline gives CDR1 LGHNA, CDR2 YNFKEQ. The CDR3 is 15 residues long. V was clipped by 4 bases and J by 4 bases; unmatched bases: 5. CDR3 amino acids: CASSLSGGAGETQYF. The CDR3 DNA follows: TGTGCCAGCAGCCTTAGCGGGGGGGCCGGAGAGACCCAGTACTTC.

The chain links TRBV29-1 to TRBJ2-7; the D gene is possibly TRBD1 (5 bases). Germline assignment: CDR1 SQVTM and CDR2 ANQGSEA. V dropped 3 bases and J dropped 0 bases, with 15 bases sitting between them. The CDR3 sequence is 15 residues long. CDR3 nucleotide sequence: TGCAGCGTTGAGATAGGGGCAAGGAGCTCCTACGAGCAGTACTTC. Encoded protein: CSVEIGARSSYEQYF.

This rearrangement joins TRBV28 to TRBJ2-7, with TRBD1 identical over 7 bases. The CDR3 extends over 14 amino acids. The ends lost 3 bases at V and 4 bases at J; junction bases unmatched: 6. Germline V CDR1 and CDR2: MDHEN, SYDVKM. The CDR3: CASSLGDSRYEQYV. The CDR3 DNA sequence: TGTGCCAGCAGTTTGGGGGACAGCCGATACGAGCAGTACGTC.

Comments on this clone: Other nucleotide sequences from this sample produce the same CDR3. The rearrangement joins TRBV27 to TRBJ2-7; 8 nucleotides align to TRBD1. This CDR3 comprises 15 residues. Trimming at V came to 8 bases and at J to 7 bases, leaving 16 bases not matched to a gene. Looked up from germline, CDR1 is MNHEY and CDR2 is SMNVEV (reference sequence). The DNA for the CDR3 is TGTGCCAGCCGAATGATAGGGACAGGAGAGAGGGAGCAGTACGTC. Protein sequence: CASRMIGTGEREQYV.

This clone is a singleton in its sample. The genes are TRBV27 and TRBJ1-2, with 9 bases aligning to TRBD1. From germline, CDR1 is MNHEY and CDR2 SMNVEV (reference sequence). V trimming: 4 bases; J trimming: 1 base; junction bases outside the gene matches: 4. The CDR3 runs 15 residues. Written as DNA, the CDR3 is TGTGCCAGCAGTTCTACAGGGGGCTTTAACTATGGCTACACCTTC. Translated: CASSSTGGFNYGYTF.

Here the CDR3 DNA reads TGTGCCAGTAGTGGTGTACAGGGGGCGACTAATGAAAAACTGTTTTTT. Its protein product is CASSGVQGATNEKLFF. The V and J genes are TRBV19 and TRBJ1-4; 9 bases fit TRBD1. The length of the CDR3 is 16 residues. With V trimmed by 5 bases and J by 2 bases, 6 bases remained unmatched. Germline lookup yields CDR1 LNHDA and CDR2 SQIVND (reference sequence). Full variable domain (rest looked up from reference TRBV19 and TRBJ1-4): DGGITQSPKYLFRKEGQNVTLSCEQNLNHDAMYWYRQDPGQGLRLIYYSQIVNDFQKGDIAEGYSVSREKKESFPLTVTSAQKNPTAFYLCASSGVQGATNEKLFFGSGTQLSVL.

This chain uses TRBV4-3 with TRBJ1-6, with D maybe TRBD1 (5 bases). The ends were cut back, 0 bases at V and 10 bases at J, with 10 bases in the middle. Germline assignment: CDR1 LGHNA and CDR2 YSLEER. The CDR3 totals 14 residues. The CDR3 loop reads CASSQDRDSSPLHF. The CDR3 bases are TGCGCCAGCAGCCAAGACAGGGACTCCTCACCCCTCCACTTT.